This T cell receptor beta chain was retrieved from a study of blood T cell repertoires in COVID-19. Study at large: Whether acute or convalescent, the COVID-19 samples came from the United States, Italy and Spain. T cells, B-cell-depleted T cells, or PBMCs provided the cDNA or gDNA that served as material.

Profiled with immunoSEQ multiplex PCR; TCRdb holds only in-frame clones, not every one. This sample yields roughly 240,000 clones, of which around 88% are seen a single time; over 2% belongs to the top ten. The cohort comprised adults aged roughly 18 to 95 years residing in about two dozen US areas. The V gene's germline CDR1 is SGHRS and CDR2 YFSETQ. With 0 bases removed from V and 6 bases from J, the gap between germline ends came to 13 bases. The CDR3 totals 16 residues. This clone has only one observation. This TCR came from a woman aged 35 to 49 with acute COVID-19. Sequencing was carried out using PBMCs or T cells enriched from blood (not recorded which). The V gene is TRBV5-1, the J gene TRBJ1-6; unclear D gene. The CDR3 protein is CASSLEEANSNSPLHF. The CDR3 region has the DNA TGCGCCAGCAGCTTGGAGGAGGCCAACTCTAATTCACCCCTCCACTTT.